This T cell receptor beta chain stems from a study of blood T cell repertoires in COVID-19. Study in general: Acute and convalescent COVID-19 samples came from the United States, Italy and Spain. The analysed material was cDNA or gDNA that came from T cells, B-cell-depleted T cells, or PBMCs.

V trimming: 2 bases; J trimming: 11 bases; junction bases outside the gene matches: 3. CDR3 length: 12 amino acids. Germline V gene sequence: CDR1 MNHEY, CDR2 SVGAGI. Authors' data handling: Amplifying reference gene primers gave estimates of nucleated cell counts. Measured with immunoSEQ multiplex PCR; TCRdb has only the in-frame clones, and not every one. The DNA was the basis for D and trimming; V, J and clone size are from that table. This sample has 70,000 to 85,000 clones; about 86% occur once, and the top ten carry 22%. V gene TRBV6-5 combines with J gene TRBJ2-1, with TRBD1 identical over 7 bases. The receptor was isolated from a woman older than 75 in a cohort sampled during active or convalescent COVID-19. Sample: peripheral blood. CDR3 region: CASSYPTGQQFF. Here the CDR3 DNA reads TGTGCCAGCAGTTACCCGACAGGGCAGCAGTTCTTC.